This entry lists 8 T cell receptor beta chains sequenced from one sample in a study of T cells in Graves' hyperthyroidism and ophthalmopathy. RNA transcripts served as the template for amplifying TCR beta CDR3 regions. HTBI primers were the set used in a first-round RT-PCR of the TCR CDR3. MiXCR was run by TCRdb on the multiplex PCR reads, yielding one entry per CDR3 protein. Here the sample spans about 340,000 distinct CDR3 sequences, around a fifth being singletons. The sample was blood. These receptors were taken from a woman aged 45-65 years with Graves' hyperthyroidism.

This clonotype was counted at least ten times. The rearrangement joins TRBV28 to TRBJ1-5, with D tentatively TRBD1 (5 bases). There are 16 residues in the CDR3. Germline V gene lookup returns CDR1 MDHEN and CDR2 SYDVKM. Trimming took off 5 bases at V and 1 base at J, with 15 bases between the two ends. The CDR3 DNA follows: TGTGCCAGCAGTCCCCGTCGGGGGGTAAGCAATCAGCCCCAGCATTTT. It codes for CASSPRRGVSNQPQHF.

V and J are TRBV30 and TRBJ2-5, with D possibly being TRBD1 (5 bases). Germline V lookup: CDR1 GTSNPN, CDR2 SVGIG (reference sequence). The length of the CDR3 is 13 residues. The germline V and J ends were trimmed by 0 bases and 5 bases, with 10 bases remaining between them. CDR3 nucleotides: TGTGCCTGGAGTGTATCAGGGCGGGAGACCCAGTACTTC. Its translation is CAWSVSGRETQYF.

This clonotype was picked up many times. J is TRBJ2-3 and V is TRBV5-8; tentative D call: TRBD2 (5 bases). Germline CDR1 and CDR2: SGHTS and YDEGEE. There are 13 residues in the CDR3. Deletions cut 2 bases from V and 4 bases from J, with 8 bases between. This CDR3 reads CASSFHGADTQYF. The CDR3 nucleotides are TGTGCCAGCAGCTTTCACGGGGCAGATACGCAGTATTTT.

This clonotype has at least ten counts. This chain uses TRBV9 with TRBJ2-1; TRBD2 aligns across 7 bases. The germline V gene has CDR1 SGDLS and CDR2 YYNGEE. CDR3 size: 18 residues. With 0 bases clipped from V and 4 bases from J, the junction kept 13 bases outside the gene matches. The CDR3 coding sequence is TGTGCCAGCAGCGTAGGACGCATGGCGGCGGGGGAATACAATGAGCAGTTCTTC. It translates to CASSVGRMAAGEYNEQFF.

This clonotype has a handful of counts. This sequence joins TRBV12-5 and TRBJ2-3, with 9 bases lining up with TRBD1. There are 14 residues in the CDR3. The germline V gene encodes CDR1 LGHNT and CDR2 FRNRAP. V trimming: 8 bases; J trimming: 2 bases; junction bases outside the gene matches: 5. CDR3 DNA sequence: TGTGCTAGTAGGTGGACAGGGGTCACAGATACGCAGTATTTT. Its protein is CASRWTGVTDTQYF.

This clonotype was picked up many times. The V gene is TRBV11-3, the J gene TRBJ2-1; a possible D gene is TRBD1 (5 bases). Trimming left V 0 bases short and J 0 bases short, with 9 bases between. Germline CDR1 and CDR2: SGHNT and YENEEA. The CDR3 consists of 16 residues. CDR3 region: CASSLDRVTSYNEQFF. The CDR3 DNA is TGTGCCAGCAGCTTAGACAGGGTAACCTCCTACAATGAGCAGTTCTTC.

This clonotype has just a few counts. The genes are TRBV11-2 and TRBJ1-4; 12 nucleotides line up with TRBD1. This CDR3 is built from 15 residues. V gave up 5 bases and J gave up 7 bases; unmatched junction bases: 5. The germline V gene has CDR1 SGHAT and CDR2 FQNNGV. CDR3 nucleotide sequence: TGTGCCAGCAGCGTCGGGACAGGGGGCTTTGAAAAACTGTTTTTT. Its protein is CASSVGTGGFEKLFF. The variable domain in full, with the rest retrieved from reference TRBV11-2 and TRBJ1-4, is EAGVAQSPRYKIIEKRQSVAFWCNPISGHATLYWYQQILGQGPKLLIQFQNNGVVDDSQLPKDRFSAERLKGVDSTLKIQPAKLEDSAVYLCASSVGTGGFEKLFFGSGTQLSVL.

The table lists this clonotype with many counts. V and J are TRBV30 and TRBJ2-5; tentative D call: TRBD1 (6 bases). There are 14 residues in the CDR3. V lost 0 bases and J lost 6, with 14 bases in between. The germline V gene has CDR1 GTSNPN and CDR2 SVGIG (reference sequence). In nucleotides, the CDR3 is TGTGCCTGGAGTGTACCGACAGGTCTGCAGACCCAGTACTTC. Its translation is CAWSVPTGLQTQYF.